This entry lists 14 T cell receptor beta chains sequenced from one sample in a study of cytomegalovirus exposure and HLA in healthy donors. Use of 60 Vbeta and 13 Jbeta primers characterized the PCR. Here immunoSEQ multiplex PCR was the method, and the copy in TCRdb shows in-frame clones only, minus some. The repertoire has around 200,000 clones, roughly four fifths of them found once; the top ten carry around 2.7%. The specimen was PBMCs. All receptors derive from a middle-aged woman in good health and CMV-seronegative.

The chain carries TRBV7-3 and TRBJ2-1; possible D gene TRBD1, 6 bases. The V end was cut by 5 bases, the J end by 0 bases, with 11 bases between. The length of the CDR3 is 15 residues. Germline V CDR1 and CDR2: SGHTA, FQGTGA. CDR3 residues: CASSGGVDSYNEQFF. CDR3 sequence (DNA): TGTGCCAGCAGCGGGGGCGTCGACTCCTACAATGAGCAGTTCTTC. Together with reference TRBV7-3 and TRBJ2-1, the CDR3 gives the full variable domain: GAGVSQTPSNKVTEKGKYVELRCDPISGHTALYWYRQSLGQGPEFLIYFQGTGAADDSGLPNDRFFAVRPEGSVSTLKIQRTERGDSAVYLCASSGGVDSYNEQFFGPGTRLTVL.

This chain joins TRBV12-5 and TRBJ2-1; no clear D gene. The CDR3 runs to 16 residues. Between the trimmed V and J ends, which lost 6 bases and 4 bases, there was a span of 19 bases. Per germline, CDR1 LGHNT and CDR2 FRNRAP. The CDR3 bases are TGTGCTAGTGGCTCCGTTGTGCACCCACGGTACAATGAGCAGTTCTTC. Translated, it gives CASGSVVHPRYNEQFF.

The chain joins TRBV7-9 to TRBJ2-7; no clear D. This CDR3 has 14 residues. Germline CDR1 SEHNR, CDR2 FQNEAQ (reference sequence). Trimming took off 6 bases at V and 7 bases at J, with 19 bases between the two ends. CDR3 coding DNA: TGTGCCAGCAGTCACCCGACCGACCCTAGGGAGCAGTACTTC. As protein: CASSHPTDPREQYF.

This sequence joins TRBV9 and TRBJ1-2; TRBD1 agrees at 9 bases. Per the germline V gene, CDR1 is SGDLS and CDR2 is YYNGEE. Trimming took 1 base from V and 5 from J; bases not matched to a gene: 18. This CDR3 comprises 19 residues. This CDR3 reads CASSVSPLQQTGGRYGYTF. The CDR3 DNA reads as TGTGCCAGCAGCGTATCACCCTTACAACAAACAGGGGGCAGGTATGGCTACACCTTC.

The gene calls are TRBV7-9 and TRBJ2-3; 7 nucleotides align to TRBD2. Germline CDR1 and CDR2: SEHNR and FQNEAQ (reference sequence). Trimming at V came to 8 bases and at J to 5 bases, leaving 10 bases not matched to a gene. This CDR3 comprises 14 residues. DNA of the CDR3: TGTGCCAGCCGAAGCGGGATGAGGGTAGATACGCAGTATTTT. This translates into CASRSGMRVDTQYF.

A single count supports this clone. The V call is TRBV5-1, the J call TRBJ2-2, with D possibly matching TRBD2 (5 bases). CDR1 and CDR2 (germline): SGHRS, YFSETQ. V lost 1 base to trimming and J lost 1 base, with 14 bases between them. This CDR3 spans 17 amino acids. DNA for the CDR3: TGCGCCAGCAGCTTGTGGTTGCGGGCAGAGAACACCGGGGAGCTGTTTTTT. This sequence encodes CASSLWLRAENTGELFF. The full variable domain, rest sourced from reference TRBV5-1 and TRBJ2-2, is KAGVTQTPRYLIKTRGQQVTLSCSPISGHRSVSWYQQTPGQGLQFLFEYFSETQRNKGNFPGRFSGRQFSNSRSEMNVSTLELGDSALYLCASSLWLRAENTGELFFGEGSRLTVL.

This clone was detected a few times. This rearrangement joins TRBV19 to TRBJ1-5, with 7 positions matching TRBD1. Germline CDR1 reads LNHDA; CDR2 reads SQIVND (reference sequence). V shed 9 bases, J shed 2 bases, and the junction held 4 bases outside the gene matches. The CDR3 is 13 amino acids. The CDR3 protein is CASSGTGNQPQHF. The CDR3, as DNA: TGTGCCAGCTCCGGGACAGGCAATCAGCCCCAGCATTTT.

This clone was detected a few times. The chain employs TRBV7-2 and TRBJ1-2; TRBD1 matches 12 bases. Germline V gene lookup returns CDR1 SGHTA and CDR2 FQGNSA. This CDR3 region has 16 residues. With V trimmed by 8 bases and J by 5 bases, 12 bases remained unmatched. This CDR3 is CASERGWDRGRYGYTF. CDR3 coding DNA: TGTGCCAGCGAAAGGGGTTGGGACAGGGGGCGTTATGGCTACACCTTC. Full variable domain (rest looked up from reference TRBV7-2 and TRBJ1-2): GAGVSQSPSNKVTEKGKDVELRCDPISGHTALYWYRQSLGQGLEFLIYFQGNSAPDKSGLPSDRFSAERTGGSVSTLTIQRTQQEDSAVYLCASERGWDRGRYGYTFGSGTRLTVV.

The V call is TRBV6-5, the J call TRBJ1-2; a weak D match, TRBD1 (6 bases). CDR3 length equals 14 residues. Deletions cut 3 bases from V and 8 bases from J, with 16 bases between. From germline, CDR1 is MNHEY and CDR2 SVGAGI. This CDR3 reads CASSYVRGAQGYTF. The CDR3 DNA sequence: TGTGCCAGCAGTTATGTTCGGGGGGCGCAAGGCTACACCTTC.

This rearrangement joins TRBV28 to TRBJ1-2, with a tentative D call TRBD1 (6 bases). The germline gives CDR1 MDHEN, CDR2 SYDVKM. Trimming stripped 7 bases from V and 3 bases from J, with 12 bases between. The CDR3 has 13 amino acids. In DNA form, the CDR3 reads TGTGCCAGCACGGCAGGGGTTCACTATGGCTACACCTTC. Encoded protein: CASTAGVHYGYTF.

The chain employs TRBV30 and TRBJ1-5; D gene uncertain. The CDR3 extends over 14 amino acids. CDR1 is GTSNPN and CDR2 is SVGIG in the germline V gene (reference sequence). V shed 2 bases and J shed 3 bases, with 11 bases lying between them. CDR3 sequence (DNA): TGTGCCTGGAGTCCCCTAACAGACAATCAGCCCCAGCATTTT. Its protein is CAWSPLTDNQPQHF.

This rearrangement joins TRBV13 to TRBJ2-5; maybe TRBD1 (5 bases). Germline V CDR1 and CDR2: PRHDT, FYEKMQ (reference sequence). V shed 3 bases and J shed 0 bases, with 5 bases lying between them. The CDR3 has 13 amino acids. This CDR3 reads CASSLTDQETQYF. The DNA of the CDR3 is TGTGCCAGCAGCTTGACAGACCAAGAGACCCAGTACTTC.

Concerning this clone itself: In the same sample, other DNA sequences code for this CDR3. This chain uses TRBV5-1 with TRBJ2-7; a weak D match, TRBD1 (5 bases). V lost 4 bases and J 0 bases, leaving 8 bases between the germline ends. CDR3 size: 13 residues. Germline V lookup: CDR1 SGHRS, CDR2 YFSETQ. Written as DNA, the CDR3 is TGCGCCAGCAGCCCCGACAGCTCCTACGAGCAGTACTTC. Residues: CASSPDSSYEQYF.

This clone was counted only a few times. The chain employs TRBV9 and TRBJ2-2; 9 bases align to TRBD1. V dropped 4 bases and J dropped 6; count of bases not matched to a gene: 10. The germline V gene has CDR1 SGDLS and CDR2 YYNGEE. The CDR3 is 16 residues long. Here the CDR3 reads CASSTFRDRAPGELFF. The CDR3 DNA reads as TGTGCCAGCAGCACCTTCCGGGACAGGGCCCCCGGGGAGCTGTTTTTT.